This is a list of T cell receptor beta chains from one sample in a study of cytotoxic CD8 clonotypes in ibrutinib-treated CLL. Clones were sequenced by immunoSEQ multiplex PCR, and TCRdb holds only the in-frame ones, with some missing. The sample holds about 300,000 clones; 65% to 85% are singletons and the top ten take around 5.1%. The starting material was PBMCs, obtained at disease progression, from a patient treated with ibrutinib. These TCRs come from a human donor with chronic lymphocytic leukemia. Each CDR3 is given with its conserved first and last residue. D genes are given only for firm matches. Part of the rows lack a size; the others show once, few, many or a class for expanded clones.

>.|TRBJ2-7|TRBV11-2|TRBD2
TGTGCCAGCAGCTTTAGCGGGGGGGATTACGAGCAGTACTTC
CASSFSGGDYEQYF
>.|TRBJ2-1|TRBV5-4|TRBD2
TGTGCCAGCAGCTTGGCCGGACTAGCGGGGGGTCTTAGCTCCTACAATGAGCAGTTCTTC
CASSLAGLAGGLSSYNEQFF
>.|TRBJ1-5|TRBV7-9|.
TGTGCCAGCAGCCATCAGGGTAACAATCAGCCCCAGCATTTT
CASSHQGNNQPQHF
>.|TRBJ2-3|TRBV9|.
TGTGCCAGCAGCCCTCACTCGGCGGCAGATACGCAGTATTTT
CASSPHSAADTQYF
>.|TRBJ2-5|TRBV7-9|.
TGTGCCAGCAGCTGGACTGCCCAAGAGACCCAGTACTTC
CASSWTAQETQYF
>.|TRBJ1-4|TRBV15|.
TGTGCCACCAGCAGAAGCCCAGCAACTAATGAAAAACTGTTTTTT
CATSRSPATNEKLFF
>.|TRBJ1-2|TRBV6-5|.
TGTGCCAGCAGAGGGATAAATGGCTACACCTTC
CASRGINGYTF
>.|TRBJ2-5|TRBV10-3|.
TGTGCCACCGGAGGGGCGGCGCATGGGGAGACCCAGTACTTC
CATGGAAHGETQYF
>.|TRBJ2-5|TRBV5-1|.
TGCGCCAGCAGCCCCGCACTAGCTCAAGAGACCCAGTACTTC
CASSPALAQETQYF
>few|TRBJ2-3|TRBV6-4|.
TGTGCCAGCAGTGACGAGGTTACAGATACGCAGTATTTT
CASSDEVTDTQYF
>.|TRBJ2-5|TRBV4-1|.
TGCGCCAGCAGTGGAAAGGGTTTAGAGACCCAGTACTTC
CASSGKGLETQYF
>once|TRBJ2-1|TRBV6-1|TRBD1
TGTGCCAGCAGTGAACGGGCGGGACAGGGCTCCTACAATGAGCAGTTCTTC
CASSERAGQGSYNEQFF
>.|TRBJ2-2|TRBV5-1|.
TGCGCCAGCAGCTTGGCCAAGTTTTCCCAGGGGCTATTATCCGGGGAGCTGTTTTTT
CASSLAKFSQGLLSGELFF
>.|TRBJ2-3|TRBV15|.
TGTGCCACCAGCAGAGGGTCTAGTGGCGTCGGCACAGATACGCAGTATTTT
CATSRGSSGVGTDTQYF
>.|TRBJ2-3|TRBV7-6|.
TGTGCCAGCAGCTTAAATTACCGAGATACGCAGTATTTT
CASSLNYRDTQYF
>.|TRBJ2-5|TRBV2|.
TGTGCCAGCAGTACCTGGGAGACCCAGTACTTC
CASSTWETQYF
>.|TRBJ2-5|TRBV19|TRBD2
TGTGCCAGTAGCACTCCGGGACTAGCGGGGTACCAAGAGACCCAGTACTTC
CASSTPGLAGYQETQYF
>.|TRBJ2-4|TRBV5-1|TRBD2
TGCGCCAGCAGCCCGGACACTAGCGGGAGCGGCAAAAACATTCAGTACTTC
CASSPDTSGSGKNIQYF
>once|TRBJ1-1|TRBV7-9|.
TGTGCCAGCAGCTCCCGACAGACGGCTTTCTTT
CASSSRQTAFF
>.|TRBJ1-2|TRBV13|.
TGTGCCAGCAGACCCTATTGGGGCCCCTATGGCTACACCTTC
CASRPYWGPYGYTF
>.|TRBJ1-3|TRBV6-5|.
TGTGCCAGCAGCCCGAGGACTACCGGAAACACCATATATTTT
CASSPRTTGNTIYF
>.|TRBJ2-7|TRBV7-2|TRBD2
TGTGCCAGCAGCCCGGGGGGGCAGTACGAGCAGTACTTC
CASSPGGQYEQYF
>once|TRBJ2-5|TRBV6-5|TRBD1
TGTGCCAGCACAACAGGGGGCTGGGAGACCCAGTACTTC
CASTTGGWETQYF
>.|TRBJ2-2|TRBV5-1|TRBD1
TGCGCCAGCAGCTCCGGACAGGGCGGGGAGCTGTTTTTT
CASSSGQGGELFF
>.|TRBJ2-5|TRBV29-1|.
TGCAGCGTCGAGATTTGGGAGACCCAGTACTTC
CSVEIWETQYF
>.|TRBJ1-3|TRBV5-1|TRBD1
TGCGCCAGCAGCTTGGCAGGGGGCAACACCATATATTTT
CASSLAGGNTIYF
>.|TRBJ1-2|TRBV6-1|.
TGTGCCAGCAGTAATTCAGGCTATGGCTACACCTTC
CASSNSGYGYTF
>.|TRBJ1-1|TRBV19|.
TGTGCCAGTAGCGCCCGTCGTAGAGCCATGAACACTGAAGCTTTCTTT
CASSARRRAMNTEAFF
>.|TRBJ2-1|TRBV29-1|TRBD2
TGCAGCGTAGCTCCTGGGACTAGCGGCTCTGAGCAGTTCTTC
CSVAPGTSGSEQFF
>.|TRBJ1-2|TRBV7-6|.
TGTGCCAGCAGCTTAGCTTCGGACATTTCTAACTATGGCTACACCTTC
CASSLASDISNYGYTF
>once|TRBJ2-1|TRBV4-3|TRBD1
TGCGCCAGCAGCCAATGGGACAGGGGGGTGAATGAGCAGTTCTTC
CASSQWDRGVNEQFF
>.|TRBJ2-7|TRBV29-1|.
TGCAGCGTTGACTTGGGGTACGAGCAGTACTTC
CSVDLGYEQYF
>.|TRBJ2-7|TRBV10-3|.
TGTGCCATCAGTGCAAGTCTTTATTACGAGCAGTACTTC
CAISASLYYEQYF
>.|TRBJ2-5|TRBV19|TRBD1
TGTGCCAGTAGTTCCCGACAGGGCAGAGAGACCCAGTACTTC
CASSSRQGRETQYF
>.|TRBJ2-1|TRBV13|.
TGTGCCAGCACCCGGGGATACGAGCAGTTCTTC
CASTRGYEQFF
>.|TRBJ2-7|TRBV10-1|.
TGCGCCAGCAGTCCTTGGCAGGGGTCCTACGAGCAGTACTTC
CASSPWQGSYEQYF